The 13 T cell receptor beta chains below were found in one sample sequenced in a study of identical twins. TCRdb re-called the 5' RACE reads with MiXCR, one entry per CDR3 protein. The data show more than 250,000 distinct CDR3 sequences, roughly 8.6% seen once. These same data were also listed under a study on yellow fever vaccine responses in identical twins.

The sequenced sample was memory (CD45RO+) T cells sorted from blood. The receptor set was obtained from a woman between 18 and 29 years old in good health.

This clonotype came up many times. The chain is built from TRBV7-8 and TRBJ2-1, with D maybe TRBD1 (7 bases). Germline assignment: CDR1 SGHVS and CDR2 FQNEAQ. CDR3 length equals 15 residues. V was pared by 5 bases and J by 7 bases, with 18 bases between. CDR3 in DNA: TGTGCCAGCAGCCCAGGGGGGACTGGGGCGAATGAGCAGTTCTTC. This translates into CASSPGGTGANEQFF. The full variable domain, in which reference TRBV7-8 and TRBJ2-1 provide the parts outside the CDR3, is GAGVSQSPRYKVAKRGQDVALRCDPISGHVSLFWYQQALGQGPEFLTYFQNEAQLDKSGLPSDRFFAERPEGSVSTLKIQRTQQEDSAVYLCASSPGGTGANEQFFGPGTRLTVL.

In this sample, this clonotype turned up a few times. For the CDR3, the DNA is TGTGCCAGCAGCTTCGGCGGGACAGGTAGAGGCGAGCAGTACTTC. Encoded protein: CASSFGGTGRGEQYF. The chain employs TRBV5-6 and TRBJ2-7; the match to TRBD1 covers 8 bases. The CDR3 spans 15 residues. V lost 2 bases to trimming and J lost 6 bases; unmatched junction nucleotides: 10. Germline CDR1 and CDR2: SGHDT and YYEEEE.

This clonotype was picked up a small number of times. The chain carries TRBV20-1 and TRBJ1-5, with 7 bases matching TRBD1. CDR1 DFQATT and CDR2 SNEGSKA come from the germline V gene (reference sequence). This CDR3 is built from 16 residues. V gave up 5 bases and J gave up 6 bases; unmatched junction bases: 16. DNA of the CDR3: TGCAGTGCTCAAGCGGCCCACAGGGGAGACACTCAGCCCCAGCATTTT. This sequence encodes CSAQAAHRGDTQPQHF.

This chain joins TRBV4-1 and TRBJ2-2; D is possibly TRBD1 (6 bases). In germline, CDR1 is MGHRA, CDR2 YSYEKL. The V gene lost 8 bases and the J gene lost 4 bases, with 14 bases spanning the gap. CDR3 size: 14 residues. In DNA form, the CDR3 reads TGCGCCAGCGCACTACAGGGTAGCACCGGGGAGCTGTTTTTT. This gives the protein CASALQGSTGELFF.

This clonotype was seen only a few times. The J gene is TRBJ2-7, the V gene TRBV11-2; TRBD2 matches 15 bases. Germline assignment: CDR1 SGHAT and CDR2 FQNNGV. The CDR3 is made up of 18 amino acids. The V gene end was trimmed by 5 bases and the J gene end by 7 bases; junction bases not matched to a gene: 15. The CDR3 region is CASSLGTSGRPLFPEQYF. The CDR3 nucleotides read TGTGCCAGCAGCCTCGGGACTAGCGGGAGGCCGTTGTTCCCTGAGCAGTACTTC.

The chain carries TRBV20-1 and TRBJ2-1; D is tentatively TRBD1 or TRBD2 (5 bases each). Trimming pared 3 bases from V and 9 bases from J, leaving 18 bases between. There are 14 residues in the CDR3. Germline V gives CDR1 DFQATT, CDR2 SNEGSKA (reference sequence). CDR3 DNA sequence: TGCAGTGCTAGCCCGAGGGGTAGCTTTGGTGAGCAGTTCTTC. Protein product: CSASPRGSFGEQFF.

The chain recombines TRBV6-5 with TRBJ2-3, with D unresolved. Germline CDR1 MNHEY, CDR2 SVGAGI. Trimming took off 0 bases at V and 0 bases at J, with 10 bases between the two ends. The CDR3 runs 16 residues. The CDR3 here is CASSYSITSSTDTQYF. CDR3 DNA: TGTGCCAGCAGTTACTCGATCACCTCGAGCACAGATACGCAGTATTTT.

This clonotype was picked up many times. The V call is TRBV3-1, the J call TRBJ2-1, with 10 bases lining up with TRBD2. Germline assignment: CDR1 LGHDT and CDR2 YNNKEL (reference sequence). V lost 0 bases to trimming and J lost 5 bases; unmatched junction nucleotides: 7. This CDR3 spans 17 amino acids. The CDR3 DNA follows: TGTGCCAGCAGCCAAGAGGTCCTTACTAGCGGGGACAATGAGCAGTTCTTC. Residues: CASSQEVLTSGDNEQFF.

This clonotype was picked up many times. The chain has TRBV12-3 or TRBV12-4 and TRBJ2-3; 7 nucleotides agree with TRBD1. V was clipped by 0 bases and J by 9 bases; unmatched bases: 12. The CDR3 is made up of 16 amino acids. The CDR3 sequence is CASSLASRRDRQTQYF. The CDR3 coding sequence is TGTGCCAGCAGTTTAGCCTCTCGTCGGGACAGACAAACGCAGTATTTT.

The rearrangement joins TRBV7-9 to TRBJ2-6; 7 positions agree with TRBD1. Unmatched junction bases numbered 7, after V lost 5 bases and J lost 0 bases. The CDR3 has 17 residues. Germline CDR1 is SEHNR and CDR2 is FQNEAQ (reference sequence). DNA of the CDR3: TGTGCCAGCAGCCCGAAGGGACAGCACTCTGGGGCCAACGTCCTGACTTTC. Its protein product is CASSPKGQHSGANVLTF.

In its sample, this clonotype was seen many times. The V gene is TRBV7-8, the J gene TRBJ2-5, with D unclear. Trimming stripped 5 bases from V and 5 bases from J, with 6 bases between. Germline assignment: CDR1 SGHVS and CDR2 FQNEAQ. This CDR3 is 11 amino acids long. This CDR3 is CASSKWETQYF. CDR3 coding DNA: TGTGCCAGCAGCAAATGGGAGACCCAGTACTTC.

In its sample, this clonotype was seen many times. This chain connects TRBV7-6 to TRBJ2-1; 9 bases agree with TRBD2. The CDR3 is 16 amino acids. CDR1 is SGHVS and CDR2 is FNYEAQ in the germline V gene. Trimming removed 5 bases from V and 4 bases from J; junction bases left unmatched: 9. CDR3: CASSTEREAMYNEQFF. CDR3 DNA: TGTGCCAGCAGCACAGAGCGGGAGGCGATGTACAATGAGCAGTTCTTC.

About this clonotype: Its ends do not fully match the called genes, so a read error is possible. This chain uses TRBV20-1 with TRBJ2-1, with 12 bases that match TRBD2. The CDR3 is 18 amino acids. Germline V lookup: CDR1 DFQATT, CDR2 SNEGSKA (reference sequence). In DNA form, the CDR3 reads TGCTGTGCTAGAGATCCCCTGACTAGCGGGGGATCCTACAATGAGCAGTTCTTC. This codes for CCARDPLTSGGSYNEQFF.